What follows describes a single T cell receptor beta chain. With a J-beta primer mix and a sample-barcoded 5' primer, a second PCR ran 7 to 11 cycles. The template-switch adaptor, which had 12 random nucleotides, put a tag on each cDNA molecule. Via MiXCR, TCRdb re-called the 5' RACE reads, giving one row per CDR3 protein. This sample has approximately 960,000 distinct CDR3 sequences, with roughly 29% found just once. Individuals who donated were healthy Caucasians from Russia aged roughly 6 to 90. This sample is part of a study of blood T cells in healthy people across ages. CDR1 and CDR2 (germline): DFQATT, SNEGSKA (reference sequence). The CDR3 has 13 amino acids. V lost 0 bases to trimming and J lost 4 bases, with 10 bases between them. The same sample was also studied in work on T cells of mothers and their children. That paper states: The donor cohort consisted of a few healthy Caucasian mothers and their six children. cDNA was made from all extracted RNA, around 1.5 ug per 15 ul.

The TCR originated in a woman aged 40 to 49 in good health. Sequencing was performed on blood. The gene calls are TRBV20-1 and TRBJ2-7; weak D call: TRBD1 (6 bases). The CDR3 reads CSARDLQGYEQYF. The CDR3 nucleotides read TGCAGTGCTAGAGATTTGCAGGGGTACGAGCAGTACTTC.